A single sample is the source of the 10 T cell receptor beta chains below, sequenced in a study of CD4 T cells in lung cancer. From the same resection, lung tissue at least 3 cm from the malignant lesion was taken. TCRdb's copy holds only in-frame clones and misses some; the assay was immunoSEQ multiplex PCR. This sample yields approximately 11,000 clones, of which roughly three fifths are seen a single time; 15% belongs to the top ten. Material: normal lung tissue taken away from the tumor. Receptor source: a man aged 55 to 69 with non-small cell lung cancer.

The chain has TRBV28 and TRBJ1-2; 7 bases map to TRBD1. Trimming took 5 bases from V and 4 from J; bases not matched to a gene: 7. The CDR3 is made up of 14 amino acids. Germline values: CDR1 MDHEN, CDR2 SYDVKM. CDR3 protein: CASSGHRDSYGYTF. The CDR3 coding sequence is TGTGCCAGCAGTGGCCACCGGGACAGCTATGGCTACACCTTC.

The chain carries TRBV10-3 and TRBJ2-2, with D uncertain. The germline V gene encodes CDR1 ENHRY and CDR2 SYGVKD. The CDR3 contains 13 residues. V lost 7 bases to trimming and J lost 6 bases, with 12 bases between them. The CDR3 spells CAIMGSQPGELFF. The CDR3, as DNA: TGTGCCATCATGGGCTCTCAACCCGGGGAGCTGTTTTTT.

This clone was detected a few times. The V call is TRBV7-9, the J call TRBJ2-1; 10 bases map to TRBD2. Trimming took 1 base from V and 8 from J; bases not matched to a gene: 5. Germline CDR1 SEHNR, CDR2 FQNEAQ (reference sequence). This CDR3 is built from 15 residues. The CDR3 bases are TGTGCCAGCAGCTTAGTGAGCGGGAGGGCCCATGAGCAGTTCTTC. This translates into CASSLVSGRAHEQFF. The full variable domain, completed using reference TRBV7-9 and TRBJ2-1, is DTGVSQNPRHKITKRGQNVTFRCDPISEHNRLYWYRQTLGQGPEFLTYFQNEAQLEKSRLLSDRFSAERPKGSFSTLEIQRTEQGDSAMYLCASSLVSGRAHEQFFGPGTRLTVL.

The chain carries TRBV5-4 and TRBJ1-1; 9 nucleotides match TRBD1. Germline-derived CDR1 and CDR2 are SGHNT and YYREEE (reference sequence). The trim removed 4 bases at V and 1 base at J, leaving 8 bases unmatched. CDR3 size: 16 residues. CDR3 in amino acids: CASSAGQGKGNTEAFF. DNA for the CDR3: TGTGCCAGCAGCGCGGGACAGGGAAAAGGGAACACTGAAGCTTTCTTT.

This clone was detected once. This sequence joins TRBV11-1 and TRBJ2-6; 10 positions agree with TRBD1. This CDR3 has 18 amino acids. Trimming at V came to 4 bases and at J to 0 bases, leaving 6 bases not matched to a gene. Germline V CDR1 and CDR2: SGHAT, FQDESV (reference sequence). In DNA form, the CDR3 reads TGTGCCAGCAGCTGGGGGACAGGGGCCACCTCTGGGGCCAACGTCCTGACTTTC. Protein: CASSWGTGATSGANVLTF.

The genes are TRBV9 and TRBJ2-1; D perhaps matches TRBD1 (6 bases). Trimming removed 4 bases from V and 7 bases from J, with 15 bases in between. Per germline, CDR1 SGDLS and CDR2 YYNGEE. The CDR3 totals 14 residues. CDR3 protein: CASSFRDIPNEQFF. The CDR3 DNA is TGTGCCAGCAGCTTCCGGGACATTCCAAATGAGCAGTTCTTC.

This sequence joins TRBV27 and TRBJ1-2; the D gene is possibly TRBD1 (5 bases). Trimming cost V 3 bases and J 4 bases, with 12 bases left between them. This CDR3 comprises 14 residues. CDR1 and CDR2 from the germline V gene are MNHEY and SMNVEV (reference sequence). CDR3 amino acids: CASSFQGRRYGYTF. CDR3 nucleotide sequence: TGTGCCAGCAGTTTTCAGGGAAGGCGCTATGGCTACACCTTC.

As concerns this clone: Additional DNA sequences in this sample encode the identical CDR3. The chain employs TRBV5-1 and TRBJ1-2; TRBD1 aligns across 7 bases. Germline trimming cut 3 bases from V and 6 bases from J; bases unmatched to any gene: 5. This CDR3 contains 13 residues. The germline V gene encodes CDR1 SGHRS and CDR2 YFSETQ. Here the CDR3 reads CASSSQGQHGYTF. In DNA, the CDR3 is TGCGCCAGCAGCTCACAGGGGCAACATGGCTACACCTTC. The full variable domain, its missing parts supplied by reference TRBV5-1 and TRBJ1-2, is KAGVTQTPRYLIKTRGQQVTLSCSPISGHRSVSWYQQTPGQGLQFLFEYFSETQRNKGNFPGRFSGRQFSNSRSEMNVSTLELGDSALYLCASSSQGQHGYTFGSGTRLTVV.

J is TRBJ1-3 and V is TRBV28, with 9 nucleotides matching TRBD1. The CDR3 consists of 15 residues. V was clipped by 5 bases and J by 0 bases; unmatched bases: 2. Germline assignment: CDR1 MDHEN and CDR2 SYDVKM. In DNA, the CDR3 is TGTGCCAGCAGTACAGGGGGCTTCTCTGGAAACACCATATATTTT. Its protein is CASSTGGFSGNTIYF.

This clone is labeled medium-sized. The chain employs TRBV10-1 and TRBJ1-1; D is ambiguous. CDR3 size: 14 residues. V was shortened by 4 bases and J by 4 bases, with 13 bases between the two germline ends. Germline V gives CDR1 WNHNN, CDR2 SYGVQD (reference sequence). CDR3 nucleotides: TGCGCCAGCAGTGGGGCCGGGAGAGGCACTGAAGCTTTCTTT. It is translated as CASSGAGRGTEAFF.